This TCR beta chain came from a study of T-cell reconstitution after alpha-beta-depleted transplantation in children. The germline CDR1 and CDR2 sequences are MNHEY and SMNVEV (reference sequence). The CDR3 runs 14 residues. Trimming cost V 5 bases and J 3 bases, with 13 bases left between them. During its preparation, the TCRbeta library received unique molecular identifiers. TCRdb analysed the PCR reads with MiXCR anew, one entry per CDR3 protein. The table lists roughly 500,000 distinct CDR3 sequences, around a third of them singletons. This sequence joins TRBV27 and TRBJ1-1; weak D call: TRBD1 (5 bases). This specimen was PBMCs from the stem cell graft donor, taken from the stem cell graft. This TCR was recovered from a human donor who donated a stem cell graft to a child with aplastic anemia. The CDR3, as DNA: TGTGCCAGCAGTAGACCAGGGTACTACACTGAAGCTTTCTTT. This sequence encodes CASSRPGYYTEAFF.